This T cell receptor beta chain is from a study of cytomegalovirus exposure and HLA in healthy donors. General study results and limits: Altogether, 160 or so TCR beta chains were recorded as cytomegalovirus-associated. Indistinguishable V segments such as TRBV6-2 and TRBV6-3 were excluded. In a later analysis, TCR beta V- and J-gene trimming was associated with a missense DCLRE1C variant.

PCR primers comprised 60 Vbeta and 13 Jbeta primers. TCRdb's copy holds only in-frame clones and misses some; the assay was immunoSEQ multiplex PCR. Counted here are about 150,000 clones, more than 60% occurring once; the ten biggest clones make up over 2.5%. The CDR3 runs to 16 residues. CDR1 is SGHRS and CDR2 is YFSETQ in the germline V gene. V dropped 4 bases and J dropped 10 bases, with 24 bases sitting between them. On this clone itself: What it recognizes is unknown.

This chain joins TRBV5-1 and TRBJ2-1; D is possibly TRBD2 (6 bases). Sequencing was done on a sample of PBMCs. The TCR comes from a woman in her fifties or sixties in good health and CMV-seropositive. The CDR3 DNA reads as TGCGCCAGCAGCCTGATGACTAGTTTGGCCGGCTCCGAGCAGTTCTTC. Translation: CASSLMTSLAGSEQFF.